The entry below gives a single T cell receptor beta chain sequence along with its context. The data were taken from a study of control samples from healthy donors and cancer patients. The CDR3 loop spans 16 amino acids. With V trimmed by 4 bases and J by 8 bases, 13 bases remained unmatched. Germline lookup yields CDR1 SGHNT and CDR2 YYREEE (reference sequence). Only in-frame clones appear in the TCRdb table, and some are missing; sequencing was by immunoSEQ multiplex PCR. The sample yields about 100,000 clones, 85% to 95% seen once. This TCR came from a man aged 18 to 35 in good health. The V gene is TRBV5-4, the J gene TRBJ2-1; 9 bases fit TRBD2. The sample taken for sequencing was blood. CDR3 sequence: CASSPPGGGALDEQFF. For the CDR3, the DNA is TGTGCCAGCAGCCCCCCGGGCGGGGGGGCCCTTGATGAGCAGTTCTTC.